This TCR beta chain was identified in a study of vaccination and CD4 T cells after COVID-19. Looking at the study overall: Convalescent patients gave post-COVID blood a median about 100 days post-diagnosis, range 35 to 161.

TCRdb processed the PCR reads anew with MiXCR; each CDR3 protein has one entry. This table holds around 28,000 distinct CDR3 sequences, approximately 51% found once. Trimming cost V 3 bases and J 2 bases; bases outside gene matches: 24. CDR1 KGHDR and CDR2 SFDVKD come from the germline V gene. This CDR3 spans 22 amino acids. Stated time point: late sampling 161 to 241 days after vaccination in a few convalescent patients. Study observations and caveats: Within convalescent individuals, 304 out of 307 vaccine-specific clones proved to be spike mono-reactive.

A word on this clonotype: Its target is unknown.

Sequences were derived from CD4+ T cells from blood, sampled about 7 months after SARS-CoV-2 vaccination. This sequence was found in a human donor who had recovered from COVID-19. V usage is TRBV24-1 and J usage is TRBJ2-5, with 9 positions matching TRBD2. The DNA for the CDR3 is TGTGCCACCAGTGATCCCCCCTTTAGCGGGAGCGGGCCGGGGGGCTTTCAAGAGACCCAGTACTTC. Translating it yields CATSDPPFSGSGPGGFQETQYF.